A selection of T cell receptor beta chains follows, all from one sample in a study of cytomegalovirus exposure and HLA in healthy donors. Some clones are missing from TCRdb's copy, which holds only in-frame ones; the method was immunoSEQ multiplex PCR. The sample holds around 170,000 clones; 65% to 75% are singletons and the top ten take roughly 1.6%. The specimen sequenced was PBMCs. The receptors were sampled from a girl aged 10-17 years in good health and CMV-seronegative. Each CDR3 is given with its conserved first and last residue. The D gene is left open where the match is weak. Clone size, where shown, is once, few, many, or a class for clones that have expanded.

d_call j_call clone_size cdr3_length v_call cdr3_nt cdr3_aa
TRBD1 TRBJ1-6 NA 15 TRBV9 TGTGCCAGCAGCGTAGCGGACAGGGGCTCCTCACCCCTCCACTTT CASSVADRGSSPLHF
NA TRBJ2-2 few 11 TRBV20-1 TGCAGTGCGCAAGGGGGCGGGGAGCTGTTTTTT CSAQGGGELFF
NA TRBJ2-3 few 13 TRBV4-1 TGCGCCAGCAGCCCCGTACGCTTCCCCCTACAGTATTTT CASSPVRFPLQYF
NA TRBJ1-5 NA 17 TRBV19 TGTGCCAGTAGTTTAAGCGGCGGGAGCTATAGCAATCAGCCCCAGCATTTT CASSLSGGSYSNQPQHF
TRBD1 TRBJ2-6 NA 16 TRBV11-2 TGTGCCAGCAGCCCTGACATTGGACAGGCGGGCAACGTCCTGACTTTC CASSPDIGQAGNVLTF
NA TRBJ2-1 NA 14 TRBV6-6 TGTGCCAGCAGCTCGCCTCAGGTGTCCAATGAGCAGTTCTTC CASSSPQVSNEQFF
TRBD2 TRBJ2-3 NA 15 TRBV5-1 TGCGCCAGCAGCATGACTAGCATTTTCACAGATACGCAGTATTTT CASSMTSIFTDTQYF
TRBD1 TRBJ1-1 NA 19 TRBV4-2 TGTGCCAGCAGCCAAGACTTCGTTTTAGCTCAGGGGGCGCTCACCGAAGCTTTCTTT CASSQDFVLAQGALTEAFF
NA TRBJ1-5 NA 14 TRBV12-5 TGTGCTAGTGTCCAGGACAGCCTCCTCGACCCCCAGCATTTT CASVQDSLLDPQHF
NA TRBJ2-5 few 14 TRBV7-6 TGTGCCAGCAGCCCCCGTGGAGCTCAAGAGACCCAGTACTTC CASSPRGAQETQYF
TRBD2 TRBJ2-7 NA 15 TRBV6-1 TGTGCCAGCAGTATCTCGGGAGGGAGACTATACGAGCAGTACTTC CASSISGGRLYEQYF
TRBD2 TRBJ2-1 NA 13 TRBV5-1 TGCGCCAGCGGCGGGAGCGGGGAGAATGAGCAGTTCTTC CASGGSGENEQFF
TRBD2 TRBJ2-5 NA 16 TRBV9 TGTGCCAGCAGCCCCCGGGGGGGCGGGACCCAAGAGACCCAGTACTTC CASSPRGGGTQETQYF
TRBD1 TRBJ1-5 NA 15 TRBV27 TGTGCCAGCAGTCTCGACAGGGGGCTCAATCAGCCCCAGCATTTT CASSLDRGLNQPQHF
TRBD2 TRBJ2-1 NA 14 TRBV2 TGTGCCAGCAGTGAAGGCGGGGGGGCCTATGAGCAGTTCTTC CASSEGGGAYEQFF
TRBD1 TRBJ1-1 few 12 TRBV30 TGTGCCTGGATAGGACAGGGGATAGAAGCTTTCTTT CAWIGQGIEAFF
NA TRBJ1-3 few 14 TRBV10-2 TGCGCCAGCAGTGTCCCCCCGAGGGGAAACACCATATATTTT CASSVPPRGNTIYF
NA TRBJ2-2 few 16 TRBV5-4 TGTGCCAGCAGCCCCGGGGGAGGAAAGAACACCGGGGAGCTGTTTTTT CASSPGGGKNTGELFF
TRBD1 TRBJ2-6 NA 17 TRBV19 TGTGCCAGTACCTCGGACAGGGGGATCTCTGGGGCCAACGTCCTGACTTTC CASTSDRGISGANVLTF
TRBD1 TRBJ1-2 few 15 TRBV18 TGTGCCAGCTCACCTGCCCAGGGGGGCGCCGAAGGCTACACCTTC CASSPAQGGAEGYTF
NA TRBJ1-1 NA 11 TRBV20-1 TGCAGTGCTAGCCGGGAAACAGAAGCTTTCTTT CSASRETEAFF
TRBD1 TRBJ1-3 NA 14 TRBV13 TGTGCCAGCGTTTACAGGGGGTTCGGGAACACCATATATTTT CASVYRGFGNTIYF
NA TRBJ2-1 NA 16 TRBV9 TGTGCCAGCAGCGCAGCGACAGCCCGACCGGTCAATGAGCAGTTCTTC CASSAATARPVNEQFF
NA TRBJ1-5 NA 15 TRBV5-5 TGTGCCAGCAGCTTGACAGGAGACGGCAATCAGCCCCAGCATTTT CASSLTGDGNQPQHF
NA TRBJ2-3 few 16 TRBV13 TGTGCCAGCAGCTTAGGGGGCAGCACATTCACAGATACGCAGTATTTT CASSLGGSTFTDTQYF
NA TRBJ1-6 NA 13 TRBV30 TGTGCCTGGAGTTTGAGCTATAATTCACCCCTCCACTTT CAWSLSYNSPLHF
NA TRBJ2-7 NA 13 TRBV5-1 TGCGCCAGCAGCTTGCAGGGAGGAGGCGAGCAGTACTTC CASSLQGGGEQYF
NA TRBJ2-1 few 17 TRBV5-6 TGTGCCAGCAGCTGGATCAATAACATCAGGACTACCGCTGAGCAGTTCTTC CASSWINNIRTTAEQFF
TRBD1 TRBJ2-5 NA 14 TRBV18 TGTGCCAGCTCACCCCCGGGACAGGGAGAGACCCAGTACTTC CASSPPGQGETQYF
TRBD1 TRBJ1-5 NA 14 TRBV27 TGTGCCAGCAGTACCCGACAGGGGGATCAGCCCCAGCATTTT CASSTRQGDQPQHF
TRBD1 TRBJ1-4 NA 15 TRBV7-2 TGTGCCAGCAGCCCAGGGGGAGGAACTAATGAAAAACTGTTTTTT CASSPGGGTNEKLFF
TRBD2 TRBJ2-7 NA 14 TRBV6-1 TGTGCCAGCAGTCGTGGGGGGGTTAACTACGAGCAGTACTTC CASSRGGVNYEQYF
TRBD1 TRBJ1-2 once 13 TRBV11-3 TGTGCCAGCAGCTCCGGGACAGACTATGGCTACACCTTC CASSSGTDYGYTF
NA TRBJ1-2 NA 14 TRBV2 TGTGCCACCATGGCCGATCGGGCTAACTATGGCTACACCTTC CATMADRANYGYTF
TRBD1 TRBJ1-1 NA 17 TRBV27 TGTGCCAGCAGTTTAACCCCGGACAGGGGGTCAAGGACTGAAGCTTTCTTT CASSLTPDRGSRTEAFF
NA TRBJ2-7 NA 14 TRBV27 TGTGCCAGCAGTAGTCAGGGTATAGTCAACGAGCAGTACTTC CASSSQGIVNEQYF
NA TRBJ1-3 NA 19 TRBV27 TGTGCCAGCAGTCCCCACTCTTTGGCCAACGGGAGTCCTGGAAACACCATATATTTT CASSPHSLANGSPGNTIYF
TRBD1 TRBJ2-5 NA 13 TRBV4-1 TGCGCCAGCAGCCAGGACAGGGGTGAGACCCAGTACTTC CASSQDRGETQYF
NA TRBJ2-3 NA 13 TRBV5-1 TGCGCCAGCAGCTCGGACTCCACAGATACGCAGTATTTT CASSSDSTDTQYF
NA TRBJ2-3 NA 14 TRBV4-1 TGCGCCAGCAGCCAAATAGCGAAGGAAGATACGCAGTATTTT CASSQIAKEDTQYF
NA TRBJ2-3 NA 18 TRBV13 TGTGCCAGCAGCAATGCAGGCCCGGTTAGAGGGGGGGTAGATACGCAGTATTTT CASSNAGPVRGGVDTQYF
TRBD1 TRBJ2-7 NA 14 TRBV6-1 TGTGCCAGCAGGAGAAGGGACAGGGATTACGAGCAGTACTTC CASRRRDRDYEQYF
NA TRBJ2-7 NA 15 TRBV6-5 TGTGCCAGCAGTTACTCTTACGGTTTTGGCTACGAGCAGTACTTC CASSYSYGFGYEQYF
NA TRBJ2-5 few 12 TRBV7-2 TGTGCCAGCAGCGTCCGCCGGGAGACCCAGTACTTC CASSVRRETQYF
NA TRBJ2-7 NA 16 TRBV13 TGTGCCAGCAGCAAACGCGGGGCGGGCTTCGGCGGAGAGCAGTACTTC CASSKRGAGFGGEQYF
NA TRBJ2-2 NA 13 TRBV2 TGTGCCAGCAGTGGAAGGGGGACCGGGGAGCTGTTTTTT CASSGRGTGELFF
TRBD1 TRBJ1-2 NA 16 TRBV6-1 TGTGCCAGCAGTGATGGACAGGGAGGGATAGACTATGGCTACACCTTC CASSDGQGGIDYGYTF